This T cell receptor beta chain was sequenced in a study of CD8 T cells in ankylosing spondylitis. Quantitative 5'-RACE with molecular barcodes generated TCR beta libraries. MiXCR, run by TCRdb on the 5' RACE reads, gives a single entry per CDR3 protein. The sample has roughly 440,000 distinct CDR3 sequences; 15% to 20% are singletons. This clonotype was seen more than once but under ten times. Its antigen remains unidentified. Study-wide results and limits: Peripheral blood held disease-linked clones only at relatively low frequency, and these were CD8+. Typical of ankylosing spondylitis blood, it appeared, was a TCR beta motif of seven to nine highly homologous variants. Reportedly, disease-linked clones are significantly enriched in ankylosing spondylitis patients' matched synovial fluid.

Trimming cost V 1 base and J 5 bases; bases outside gene matches: 7. Germline values: CDR1 SGHNT, CDR2 YYREEE (reference sequence). CDR3 length: 15 amino acids. The V and J genes are TRBV5-4 and TRBJ1-1; TRBD1 agrees at 8 bases. This TCR came from a male donor with ankylosing spondylitis. Material for sequencing was blood, either unsorted or a sorted T cell fraction (not recorded which). CDR3 loop: CASSLPGQGMTEAFF. The CDR3 DNA sequence: TGTGCCAGCAGCTTGCCAGGACAGGGTATGACTGAAGCTTTCTTT.